The 5 T cell receptor beta chains below all came from one sample that was sequenced in a study of T cell repertoires in cytomegalovirus infection. TCRdb reprocessed the reads via MiXCR and lists one record per CDR3 protein. The sample lists fewer than 250,000 distinct CDR3 sequences, 9% to 15% occurring once. Sequencing was done on a sample of PBMCs. The receptors shown here come from a human donor in good health (CMV status not recorded). Some clones in this sample may be carry-over from other donors' samples.

As to this clonotype: A junction end diverges from the germline sequence, so it may reflect a read error. The chain is built from TRBV7-2 and TRBJ2-5, with 7 bases that match TRBD2. Germline loops: CDR1 SGHTA, CDR2 FQGNSA. The CDR3 is 13 residues long. The CDR3 loop is CASSFSGQEIQYF. CDR3 DNA sequence: TGTGCCAGCAGCTTTAGCGGGCAAGAGATCCAGTACTTC.

This sequence joins TRBV28 and TRBJ2-7; 7 nucleotides align to TRBD1. Germline CDR1 is MDHEN and CDR2 is SYDVKM. The J segment lost 5 bases and the V segment lost 6 bases, leaving 13 bases of the junction unmatched. This CDR3 region has 15 residues. The CDR3 DNA is TGTGCCAGCAGGGGGGACAGTTCCTCGGACCACGAGCAGTACTTC. Its protein product is CASRGDSSSDHEQYF.

This clonotype was counted at least ten times. The chain joins TRBV28 to TRBJ2-3, with 8 bases matching TRBD1. The CDR3 has 15 amino acids. Looked up from germline, CDR1 is MDHEN and CDR2 is SYDVKM. Trimming removed 6 bases from V and 4 bases from J; junction bases left unmatched: 9. The CDR3 nucleotides are TGTGCCAGCAGCTTTTTCGGACAGGGCGCAGATACGCAGTATTTT. It translates to CASSFFGQGADTQYF.

This clonotype was recorded at least ten times. The chain recombines TRBV5-6 with TRBJ1-2, with TRBD1 as a possible D gene (5 bases). V was trimmed by 2 bases and J by 5 bases, leaving 16 bases between them. This CDR3 has 15 residues. Germline CDR1 SGHDT, CDR2 YYEEEE. The CDR3 region has the DNA TGTGCCAGCAGCTTCCGGGACCGGTATACGTATGGCTACACCTTC. This codes for CASSFRDRYTYGYTF.

This clonotype was recorded at least ten times. The V gene is TRBV6-1, the J gene TRBJ1-1; 7 bases align to TRBD1. This CDR3 contains 15 residues. Germline lookup yields CDR1 MNHNS and CDR2 SASEGT. J gave up 1 base and V 5 bases, and 7 bases lay outside the gene matches. In nucleotides, the CDR3 is TGTGCCAGCAGTCCTTGGGGACAGCAGAACACTGAAGCTTTCTTT. It translates to CASSPWGQQNTEAFF.